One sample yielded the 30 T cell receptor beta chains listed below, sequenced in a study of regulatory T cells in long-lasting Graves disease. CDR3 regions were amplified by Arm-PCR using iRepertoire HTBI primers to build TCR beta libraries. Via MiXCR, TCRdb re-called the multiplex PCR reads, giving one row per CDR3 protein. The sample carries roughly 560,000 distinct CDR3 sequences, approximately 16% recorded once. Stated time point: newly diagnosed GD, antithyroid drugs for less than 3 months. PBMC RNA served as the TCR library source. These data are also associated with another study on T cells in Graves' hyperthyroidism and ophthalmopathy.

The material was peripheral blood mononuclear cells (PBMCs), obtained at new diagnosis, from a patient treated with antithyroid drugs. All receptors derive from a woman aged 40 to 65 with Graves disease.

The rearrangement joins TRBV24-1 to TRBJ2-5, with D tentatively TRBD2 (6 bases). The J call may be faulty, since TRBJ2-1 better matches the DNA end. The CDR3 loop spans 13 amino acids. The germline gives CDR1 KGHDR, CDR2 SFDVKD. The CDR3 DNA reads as TGTGCCACCAGTGCCGGGGGATATAGTGAGCAGTTCTTC. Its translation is CATSAGGYSEQFF.

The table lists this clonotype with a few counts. The CDR3, as DNA: TGTGCCAGCAGCTTATCCCGTGATGATACGCAGTATTTT. This gives the protein CASSLSRDDTQYF. The rearrangement uses TRBV7-6 and TRBJ2-3; D remains ambiguous. The CDR3 has 13 residues. Germline CDR1 is SGHVS and CDR2 is FNYEAQ. Trimming left V 2 bases short and J 6 bases short, with 9 bases between.

The CDR3 is CASRKSGGTYNEQFF. In DNA form, the CDR3 reads TGTGCCAGTAGGAAAAGCGGGGGGACCTACAATGAGCAGTTCTTC. V usage is TRBV19 and J usage is TRBJ2-1, with 9 bases that match TRBD2. V trimming: 6 bases; J trimming: 2 bases; junction bases outside the gene matches: 5. The V gene's germline CDR1 is LNHDA and CDR2 SQIVND (reference sequence). The CDR3 contains 15 residues.

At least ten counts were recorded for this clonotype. The CDR3, as DNA: TGTGCCAGCAGCCAAGATCGGGGCGGATGGAACACTGAAGCTTTCTTT. Translation gives CASSQDRGGWNTEAFF. The chain joins TRBV3-1 to TRBJ1-1, with D possibly TRBD1 on 5 matching bases. Trimming took 0 bases from V and 1 from J, leaving 12 bases between them. The germline V gene has CDR1 LGHDT and CDR2 YNNKEL (reference sequence). CDR3 size: 16 residues.

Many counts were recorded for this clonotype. CDR3 DNA: TGTGCCAGCAGAGAGGACGGGAACACTGAAGCTTTCTTT. Amino acid sequence: CASREDGNTEAFF. This chain joins TRBV6-1 and TRBJ1-1; D gene ambiguous. Trimming took 6 bases from V and 1 from J, leaving 9 bases between them. CDR1 MNHNS and CDR2 SASEGT come from the germline V gene. The CDR3 consists of 13 residues.

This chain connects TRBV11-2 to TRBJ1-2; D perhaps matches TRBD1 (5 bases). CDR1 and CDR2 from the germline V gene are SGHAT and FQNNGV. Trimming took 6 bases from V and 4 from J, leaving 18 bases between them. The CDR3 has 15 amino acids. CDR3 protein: CASSSGTAKGYGYTF. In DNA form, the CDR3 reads TGTGCCAGCAGTAGTGGGACCGCCAAGGGCTATGGCTACACCTTC.

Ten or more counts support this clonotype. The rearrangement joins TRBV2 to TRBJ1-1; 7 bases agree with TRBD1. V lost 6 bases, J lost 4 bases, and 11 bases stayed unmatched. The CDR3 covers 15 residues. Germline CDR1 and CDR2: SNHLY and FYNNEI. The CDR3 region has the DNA TGTGCCAGCAGCCCTGATACAGGGGTAGTCACTGAAGCTTTCTTT. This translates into CASSPDTGVVTEAFF.

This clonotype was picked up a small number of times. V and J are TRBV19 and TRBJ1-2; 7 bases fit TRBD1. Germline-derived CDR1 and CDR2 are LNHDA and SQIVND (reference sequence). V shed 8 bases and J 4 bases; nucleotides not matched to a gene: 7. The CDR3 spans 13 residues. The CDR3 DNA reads TGTGCCAGTGAATGGGGACAGAGCTATGGCTACACCTTC. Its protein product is CASEWGQSYGYTF.

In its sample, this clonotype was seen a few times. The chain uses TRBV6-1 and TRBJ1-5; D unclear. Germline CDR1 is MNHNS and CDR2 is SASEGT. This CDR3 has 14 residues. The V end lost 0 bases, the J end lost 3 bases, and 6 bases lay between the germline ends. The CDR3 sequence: CASSEAGLNQPQHF. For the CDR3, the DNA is TGTGCCAGCAGTGAAGCCGGCCTCAATCAGCCCCAGCATTTT.

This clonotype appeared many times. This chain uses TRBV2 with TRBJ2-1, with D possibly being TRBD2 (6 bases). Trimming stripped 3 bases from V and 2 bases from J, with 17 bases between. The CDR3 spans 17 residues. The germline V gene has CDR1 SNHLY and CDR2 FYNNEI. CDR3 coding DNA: TGTGCCAGCAGTGATAAGGAGGGGCTCTTAACCTACAATGAGCAGTTCTTC. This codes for CASSDKEGLLTYNEQFF.

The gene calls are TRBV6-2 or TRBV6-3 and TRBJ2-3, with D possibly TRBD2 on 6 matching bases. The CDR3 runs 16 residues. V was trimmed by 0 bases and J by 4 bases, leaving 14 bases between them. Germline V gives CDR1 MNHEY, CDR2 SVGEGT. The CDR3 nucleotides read TGTGCCAGCAGTTACTCCCAGCGGGTGGGTTCAGATACGCAGTATTTT. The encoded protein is CASSYSQRVGSDTQYF.

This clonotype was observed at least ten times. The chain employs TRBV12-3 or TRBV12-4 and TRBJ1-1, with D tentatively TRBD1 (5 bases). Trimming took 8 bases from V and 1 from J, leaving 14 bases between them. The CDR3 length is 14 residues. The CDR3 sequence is CASSLSGGNTEAFF. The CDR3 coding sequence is TGTGCCAGCTCGCTCTCCGGGGGGAACACTGAAGCTTTCTTT.

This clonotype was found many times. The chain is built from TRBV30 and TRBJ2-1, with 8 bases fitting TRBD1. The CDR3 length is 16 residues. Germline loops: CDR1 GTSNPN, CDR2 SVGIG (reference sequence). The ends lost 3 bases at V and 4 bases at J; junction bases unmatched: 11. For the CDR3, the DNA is TGTGCCTGGAGACGTACCTCAGGGGGCGCTTACAATGAGCAGTTCTTC. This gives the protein CAWRRTSGGAYNEQFF. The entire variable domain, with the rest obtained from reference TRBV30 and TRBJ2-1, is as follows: SQTIHQWPATLVQPVGSPLSLECTVEGTSNPNLYWYRQAAGRGLQLLFYSVGIGQISSEVPQNLSASRPQDRQFILSSKKLLLSDSGFYLCAWRRTSGGAYNEQFFGPGTRLTVL.

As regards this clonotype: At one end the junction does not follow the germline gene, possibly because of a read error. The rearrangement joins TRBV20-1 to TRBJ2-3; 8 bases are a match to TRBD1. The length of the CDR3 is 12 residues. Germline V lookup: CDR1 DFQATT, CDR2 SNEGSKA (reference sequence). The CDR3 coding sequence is TGCAGTGCTAGAGGGTGGGGCAGGGGGCCCCGATTT. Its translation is CSARGWGRGPRF.

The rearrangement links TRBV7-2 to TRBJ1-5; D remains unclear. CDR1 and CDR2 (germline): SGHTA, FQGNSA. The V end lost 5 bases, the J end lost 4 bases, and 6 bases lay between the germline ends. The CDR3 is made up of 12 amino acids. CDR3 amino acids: CASSPYNQPQHF. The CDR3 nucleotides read TGTGCCAGCAGCCCGTATAATCAGCCCCAGCATTTT. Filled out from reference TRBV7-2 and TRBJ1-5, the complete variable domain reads GAGVSQSPSNKVTEKGKDVELRCDPISGHTALYWYRQSLGQGLEFLIYFQGNSAPDKSGLPSDRFSAERTGGSVSTLTIQRTQQEDSAVYLCASSPYNQPQHFGDGTRLSIL.

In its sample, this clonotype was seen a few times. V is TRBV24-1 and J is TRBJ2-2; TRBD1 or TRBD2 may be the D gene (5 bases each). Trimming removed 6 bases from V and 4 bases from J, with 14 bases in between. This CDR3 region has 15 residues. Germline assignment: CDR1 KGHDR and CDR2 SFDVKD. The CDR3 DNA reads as TGTGCCACCAGTTTTTCGGGACCGACCACCGGGGAGCTGTTTTTT. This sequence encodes CATSFSGPTTGELFF.

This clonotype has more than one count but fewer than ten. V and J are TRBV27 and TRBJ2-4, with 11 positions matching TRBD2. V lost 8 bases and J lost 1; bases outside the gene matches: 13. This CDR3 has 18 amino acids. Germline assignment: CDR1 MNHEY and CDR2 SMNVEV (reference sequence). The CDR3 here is CASHPGSGGAVAKNIQYF. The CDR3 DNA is TGTGCCAGCCACCCGGGTAGCGGGGGGGCCGTTGCCAAAAACATTCAGTACTTC.

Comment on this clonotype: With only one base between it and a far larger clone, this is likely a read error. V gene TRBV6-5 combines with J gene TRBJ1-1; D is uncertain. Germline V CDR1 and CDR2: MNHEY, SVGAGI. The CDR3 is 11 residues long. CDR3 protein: CVSSSNTEAFF. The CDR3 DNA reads TGTGTCAGCAGTTCCAACACTGAAGCTTTCTTT.

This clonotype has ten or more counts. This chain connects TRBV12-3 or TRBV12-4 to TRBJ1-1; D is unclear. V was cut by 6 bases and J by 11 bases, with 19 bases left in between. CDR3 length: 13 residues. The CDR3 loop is CASSSAGFYWAFF. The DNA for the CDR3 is TGTGCCAGCAGCAGCGCTGGCTTTTACTGGGCTTTCTTT.

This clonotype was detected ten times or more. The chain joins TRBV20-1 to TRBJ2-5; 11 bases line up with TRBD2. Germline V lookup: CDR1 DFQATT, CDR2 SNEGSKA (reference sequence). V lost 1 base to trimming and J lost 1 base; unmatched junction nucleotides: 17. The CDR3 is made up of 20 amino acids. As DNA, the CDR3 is TGCAGTGCTAGAGGGGTAGAACTAGCGGGGGCCCCAACTTTCCAAGAGACCCAGTACTTC. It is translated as CSARGVELAGAPTFQETQYF.

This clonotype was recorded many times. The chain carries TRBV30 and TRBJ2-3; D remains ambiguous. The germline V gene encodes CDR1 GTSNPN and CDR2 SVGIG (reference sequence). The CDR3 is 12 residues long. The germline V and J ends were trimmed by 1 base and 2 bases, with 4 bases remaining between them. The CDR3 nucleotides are TGTGCCTGGAGTGGCACCACAGATACGCAGTATTTT. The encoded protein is CAWSGTTDTQYF. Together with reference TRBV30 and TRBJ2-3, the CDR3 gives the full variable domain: SQTIHQWPATLVQPVGSPLSLECTVEGTSNPNLYWYRQAAGRGLQLLFYSVGIGQISSEVPQNLSASRPQDRQFILSSKKLLLSDSGFYLCAWSGTTDTQYFGPGTRLTVL.

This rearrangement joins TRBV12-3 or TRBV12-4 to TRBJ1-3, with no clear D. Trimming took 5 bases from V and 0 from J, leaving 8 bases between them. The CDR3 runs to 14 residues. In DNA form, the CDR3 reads TGTGCCAGCAGTAGGCCTTACTCTGGAAACACCATATATTTT. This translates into CASSRPYSGNTIYF.

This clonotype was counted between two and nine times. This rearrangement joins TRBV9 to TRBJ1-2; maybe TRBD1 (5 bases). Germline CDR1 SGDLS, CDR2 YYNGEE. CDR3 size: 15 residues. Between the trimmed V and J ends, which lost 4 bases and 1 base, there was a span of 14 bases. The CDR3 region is CASSRRGSYNYGYTF. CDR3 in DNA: TGTGCCAGCAGCCGTAGGGGCAGCTATAACTATGGCTACACCTTC.

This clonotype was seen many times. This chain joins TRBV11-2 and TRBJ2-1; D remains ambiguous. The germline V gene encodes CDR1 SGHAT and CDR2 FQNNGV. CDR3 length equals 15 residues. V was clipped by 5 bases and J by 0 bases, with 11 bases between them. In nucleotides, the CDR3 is TGTGCCAGCAGCCCGAGACTGGGCTCCTACAATGAGCAGTTCTTC. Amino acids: CASSPRLGSYNEQFF.

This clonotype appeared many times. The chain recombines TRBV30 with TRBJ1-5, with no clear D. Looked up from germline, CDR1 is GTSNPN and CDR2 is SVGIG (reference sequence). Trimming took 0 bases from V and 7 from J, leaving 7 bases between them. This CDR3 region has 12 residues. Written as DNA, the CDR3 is TGTGCCTGGAGTGTAATAGGACAGCCCCAGCATTTT. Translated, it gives CAWSVIGQPQHF.

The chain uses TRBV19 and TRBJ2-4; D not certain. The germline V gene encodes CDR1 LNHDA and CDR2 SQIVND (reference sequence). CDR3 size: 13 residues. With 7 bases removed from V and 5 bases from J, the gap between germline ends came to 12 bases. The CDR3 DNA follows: TGTGCCAGTACTCACCCGTCGGAAAACATTCAGTACTTC. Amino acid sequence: CASTHPSENIQYF.

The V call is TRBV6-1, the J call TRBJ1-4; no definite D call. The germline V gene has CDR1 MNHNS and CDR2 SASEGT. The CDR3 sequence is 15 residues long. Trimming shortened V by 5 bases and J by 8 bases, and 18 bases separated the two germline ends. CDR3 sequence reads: CASSRPGLMREKLFF. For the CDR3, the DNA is TGTGCCAGCAGTCGGCCAGGCTTAATGAGGGAAAAACTGTTTTTT.

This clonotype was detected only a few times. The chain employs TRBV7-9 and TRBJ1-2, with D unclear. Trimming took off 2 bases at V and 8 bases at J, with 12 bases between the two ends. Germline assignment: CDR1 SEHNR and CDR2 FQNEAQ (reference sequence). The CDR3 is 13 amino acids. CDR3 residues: CASSLLSMRGYTF. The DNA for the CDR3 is TGTGCCAGCAGCTTACTGTCCATGCGGGGCTACACCTTC.

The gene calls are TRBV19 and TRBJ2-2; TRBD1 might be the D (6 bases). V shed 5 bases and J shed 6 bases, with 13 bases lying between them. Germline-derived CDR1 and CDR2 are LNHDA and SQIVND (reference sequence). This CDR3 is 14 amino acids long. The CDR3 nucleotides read TGTGCCAGTAGTCTAGGGGGACACTCCGGGGAGCTGTTTTTT. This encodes CASSLGGHSGELFF. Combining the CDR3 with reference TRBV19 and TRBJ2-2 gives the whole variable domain DGGITQSPKYLFRKEGQNVTLSCEQNLNHDAMYWYRQDPGQGLRLIYYSQIVNDFQKGDIAEGYSVSREKKESFPLTVTSAQKNPTAFYLCASSLGGHSGELFFGEGSRLTVL.

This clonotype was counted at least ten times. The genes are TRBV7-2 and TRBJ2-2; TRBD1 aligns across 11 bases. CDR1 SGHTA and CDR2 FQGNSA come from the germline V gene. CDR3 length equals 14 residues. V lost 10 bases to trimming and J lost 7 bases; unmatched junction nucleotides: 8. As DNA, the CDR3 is TGTGCCACCTCGGACAGGGGGCGGAGCGGGGAGCTGTTTTTT. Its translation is CATSDRGRSGELFF.